This note documents a single TCR beta chain sequence. The data derive from a study of blood T cell repertoires in COVID-19. Measured with immunoSEQ multiplex PCR; TCRdb has only the in-frame clones, and not every one. This sample carries over 250,000 clones, roughly 87% of them seen once, and the ten largest clones take more than 8.5%. The TCR originated in a woman between 18 and 30 years old who had recovered from COVID-19. Sequencing was performed on PBMCs or T cells enriched from blood (not recorded which).

The CDR3 sequence is CASSVDAVSGTQYF. CDR3 in DNA: TGTGCCAGCAGCGTAGATGCAGTGTCGGGGACCCAGTACTTC. V usage is TRBV9 and J usage is TRBJ2-5; D gene uncertain. V was trimmed by 0 bases and J by 7 bases, leaving 13 bases between them. Germline V gene sequence: CDR1 SGDLS, CDR2 YYNGEE. The CDR3 consists of 14 residues.